A single sample gave rise to the 17 T cell receptor beta chains below, sequenced in a study of identical twins. TCRdb analysed the 5' RACE reads with MiXCR anew, one entry per CDR3 protein. The repertoire has 1.5 million to 2 million distinct CDR3 sequences, roughly a third of them found once; the top ten carry over 0.25%. The sequencing sample was made of cord blood. These receptors were taken from a newborn girl in good health.

The chain recombines TRBV29-1 with TRBJ2-7, with D possibly TRBD1 on 5 matching bases. V was clipped by 7 bases and J by 4 bases, with 26 bases between them. This CDR3 spans 16 amino acids. Germline CDR1 and CDR2: SQVTM and ANQGSEA. CDR3 nucleotide sequence: TGCAGCGCTACTCTAACCGCAGGGATCGGTCCTTACGAGCAGTACTTC. Protein product: CSATLTAGIGPYEQYF.

This sequence joins TRBV7-2 and TRBJ1-5, with D possibly TRBD1 on 5 matching bases. Trimming left V 4 bases short and J 3 bases short, with 10 bases between. The germline V gene encodes CDR1 SGHTA and CDR2 FQGNSA. CDR3 length: 14 residues. For the CDR3, the DNA is TGTGCCAGCAGCTCCGGGACTTACAATCAGCCCCAGCATTTT. Protein: CASSSGTYNQPQHF.

The sample holds one count of this clonotype. J is TRBJ2-1 and V is TRBV10-3; 9 bases agree with TRBD2. Germline CDR1 is ENHRY and CDR2 is SYGVKD. Trimming cost V 4 bases and J 13 bases; bases outside gene matches: 8. The CDR3 is 13 amino acids. In nucleotides, the CDR3 is TGTGCCATCAGTGGGACTAGCGCGGAGACCCAGTTCTTC. As protein: CAISGTSAETQFF.

Only a few counts were recorded for this clonotype. The J gene is TRBJ1-2, the V gene TRBV20-1; D not certain. The CDR3 has 14 amino acids. The germline V gene has CDR1 DFQATT and CDR2 SNEGSKA (reference sequence). The V and J ends lost 0 bases and 2 bases respectively, with 10 bases between them. The CDR3 is CSARDRGQNYGYTF. CDR3 sequence (DNA): TGCAGTGCTAGAGATAGAGGCCAAAACTATGGCTACACCTTC.

DNA for the CDR3: TGTGCCTGGAGGGGGTCGGTCCACTCGGAGACCCAGTACTTC. Protein: CAWRGSVHSETQYF. The J gene is TRBJ2-5, the V gene TRBV30, with D uncertain. The CDR3 extends over 14 amino acids. Germline loops: CDR1 GTSNPN, CDR2 SVGIG (reference sequence). Trimming took 3 bases from V and 5 from J, leaving 16 bases between them.

The table lists this clonotype with many counts. This chain joins TRBV5-1 and TRBJ1-4, with unresolved D. Germline CDR1 reads SGHRS; CDR2 reads YFSETQ. The V end lost 5 bases, the J end lost 8 bases, and 7 bases lay between the germline ends. This CDR3 contains 11 residues. The CDR3 bases are TGCGCCAGCAGACGACAAGAAAAACTGTTTTTT. As protein: CASRRQEKLFF.

Here the CDR3 reads CSAATATNEKLFF. The CDR3, as DNA: TGCAGTGCGGCGACAGCAACTAATGAAAAACTGTTTTTT. The V and J genes are TRBV20-1 and TRBJ1-4, with a possible D match to TRBD1 (5 bases). Germline lookup yields CDR1 DFQATT and CDR2 SNEGSKA (reference sequence). The CDR3 runs 13 residues. Deletions cut 6 bases from V and 0 bases from J, with 8 bases between.

V is TRBV7-2 and J is TRBJ2-3; D gene ambiguous. CDR3 length: 8 residues. Germline V gene lookup returns CDR1 SGHTA and CDR2 FQGNSA. The V end was cut by 7 bases, the J end by 13 bases, with 6 bases between. The CDR3 loop is CASNGKYF. CDR3 sequence (DNA): TGTGCCAGCAATGGGAAGTATTTT. The whole variable domain, filled in from reference TRBV7-2 and TRBJ2-3, reads GAGVSQSPSNKVTEKGKDVELRCDPISGHTALYWYRQSLGQGLEFLIYFQGNSAPDKSGLPSDRFSAERTGGSVSTLTIQRTQQEDSAVYLCASNGKYFGPGTRLTVL.

This chain connects TRBV25-1 to TRBJ2-5; TRBD2 matches at 12 bases. The CDR3 spans 16 residues. Germline loops: CDR1 MGHDK, CDR2 SYGVNS. V lost 8 bases and J lost 5; bases outside the gene matches: 12. The CDR3 spells CASDPTSGSIGETQYF. CDR3 nucleotide sequence: TGTGCCAGCGACCCGACTAGCGGGAGTATAGGGGAGACCCAGTACTTC.

J is TRBJ2-2 and V is TRBV27; TRBD2 aligns across 15 bases. V shed 2 bases, J shed 4 bases, and the junction held 8 bases outside the gene matches. From germline, CDR1 is MNHEY and CDR2 SMNVEV (reference sequence). The CDR3 runs to 19 residues. The CDR3 nucleotides are TGTGCCAGCAGTTTACCCGGGACTAGCGGGGGGCTCAGCACCGGGGAGCTGTTTTTT. Protein: CASSLPGTSGGLSTGELFF.

This clonotype has a single count. The chain is built from TRBV20-1 and TRBJ2-4; the D gene is possibly TRBD2 (5 bases). V was pared by 3 bases and J by 6 bases, with 15 bases between. The CDR3 loop spans 14 amino acids. From germline, CDR1 is DFQATT and CDR2 SNEGSKA (reference sequence). The DNA of the CDR3 is TGCAGTGCTAGTTCCACGTTTCGGGGAAACATTCAGTACTTC. This translates into CSASSTFRGNIQYF.

This clonotype was counted many times. In nucleotides, the CDR3 is TGTGCCAGCAGCCAATTAGACTCCTACGAGCAGTACTTC. It codes for CASSQLDSYEQYF. The V gene is TRBV3-1, the J gene TRBJ2-7; D gene ambiguous. The CDR3 runs to 13 residues. V was shortened by 2 bases and J by 0 bases, with 5 bases between the two germline ends. CDR1 is LGHDT, CDR2 YNNKEL, per germline (reference sequence).

The chain combines TRBV28 with TRBJ2-1; D is possibly TRBD2 (5 bases). Germline V gives CDR1 MDHEN, CDR2 SYDVKM. Trimming removed 5 bases at V and 12 bases at J, with 26 bases between. The CDR3 consists of 16 residues. CDR3 loop: CASSTVRGNLWGGQFF. For the CDR3, the DNA is TGTGCCAGCAGTACCGTGCGAGGGAACCTATGGGGTGGGCAGTTCTTC.

This clonotype has ten or more counts. The chain uses TRBV5-1 and TRBJ2-3; 12 bases map to TRBD2. Germline CDR1 reads SGHRS; CDR2 reads YFSETQ. The J segment lost 0 bases and the V segment lost 2 bases, leaving 1 base of the junction unmatched. This CDR3 is built from 16 residues. CDR3 sequence (DNA): TGCGCCAGCAGCTTCGGGACTAGCGGGAGCACAGATACGCAGTATTTT. It is translated as CASSFGTSGSTDTQYF.

Remarks on this clonotype: The junction shows a germline mismatch at one end, possibly a read error. The chain carries TRBV7-2 and TRBJ2-1, with D hard to call. Germline V gene sequence: CDR1 SGHTA, CDR2 FQGNSA. This CDR3 contains 16 residues. The CDR3 DNA follows: TGTCCCAGCAGCTTATCACTGATGGGCTCCTACAATGAGCAGTTCTTC. Amino acids: CPSSLSLMGSYNEQFF. Full variable domain (missing parts from reference TRBV7-2 and TRBJ2-1): GAGVSQSPSNKVTEKGKDVELRCDPISGHTALYWYRQSLGQGLEFLIYFQGNSAPDKSGLPSDRFSAERTGGSVSTLTIQRTQQEDSAVYLCPSSLSLMGSYNEQFFGPGTRLTVL.

Only one count was recorded for this clonotype. A read error is possible here, since a much larger clone lies one base away. The gene calls are TRBV14 and TRBJ2-1; D perhaps matches TRBD2 (6 bases). This CDR3 spans 17 amino acids. Germline loops: CDR1 SGHDN, CDR2 FVKESK. The chain's CDR3 is CASSQDSPAGEDNERFF. CDR3 nucleotides: TGTGCCAGCAGCCAAGATTCTCCAGCCGGGGAGGACAATGAGCGGTTCTTC.

The chain uses TRBV11-2 and TRBJ2-1; 7 bases fit TRBD2. Looked up from germline, CDR1 is SGHAT and CDR2 is FQNNGV. The V gene end was trimmed by 1 base and the J gene end by 11 bases; junction bases not matched to a gene: 8. The CDR3 totals 14 residues. The CDR3 bases are TGTGCCAGCAGCTTAGGAGGGAGGGTCAGGAAGCAGTTCTTC. Its translation is CASSLGGRVRKQFF.